The rows below give T cell receptor beta chains drawn from one sample of a study of blood T cell repertoires in COVID-19. TCRdb keeps only in-frame clones here, not all; method: immunoSEQ multiplex PCR. The sample has some 190,000 clones, 80% seen once; the top ten hold roughly 4.3%. The sample consisted of PBMCs or T cells enriched from blood (not recorded which). These receptors came from a man aged 30 to 45 with acute COVID-19. CDR3s include the opening cysteine and the closing phenylalanine or tryptophan. A D gene is named only where the DNA matches it firmly. Clone size, where shown, is once, few, many, or a class for clones that have expanded.

cdr3_aa: CASSMQSQVYEQYF; cdr3_nt: TGTGCCAGTAGTATGCAGTCCCAGGTCTACGAGCAGTACTTC; v_call: TRBV19; d_call: .; j_call: TRBJ2-7; clone_size: .
cdr3_aa: CASTPLGASGELFF; cdr3_nt: TGTGCCAGCACCCCGCTGGGGGCCTCCGGGGAGCTGTTTTTT; v_call: TRBV2; d_call: .; j_call: TRBJ2-2; clone_size: once
cdr3_aa: CASINLAGGPHEQYF; cdr3_nt: TGTGCCAGCATAAATCTAGCGGGGGGGCCCCACGAGCAGTACTTC; v_call: TRBV7-9; d_call: TRBD2; j_call: TRBJ2-7; clone_size: .
cdr3_aa: CSASSLAGARVGTDTQYF; cdr3_nt: TGCAGTGCTAGTAGCCTAGCGGGGGCGCGAGTGGGCACAGATACGCAGTATTTT; v_call: TRBV20-1; d_call: TRBD2; j_call: TRBJ2-3; clone_size: once
cdr3_aa: CASSPGTGGDQRAFF; cdr3_nt: TGTGCCAGTAGTCCCGGGACAGGGGGCGATCAGCGAGCTTTCTTT; v_call: TRBV19; d_call: TRBD1; j_call: TRBJ1-1; clone_size: .
cdr3_aa: CASSQTSGGYEQYF; cdr3_nt: TGTGCCAGCAGCCAGACTAGCGGGGGCTACGAGCAGTACTTC; v_call: TRBV3-1/TRBV3-2; d_call: TRBD2; j_call: TRBJ2-7; clone_size: .
cdr3_aa: CASSLTGIIGYTF; cdr3_nt: TGTGCCAGCAGCCTGACAGGGATTATAGGCTACACCTTC; v_call: TRBV3-1/TRBV3-2; d_call: TRBD1; j_call: TRBJ1-2; clone_size: .
cdr3_aa: CASSLALGQQETQYF; cdr3_nt: TGCGCCAGCAGCTTGGCCTTGGGACAGCAAGAGACCCAGTACTTC; v_call: TRBV5-1; d_call: TRBD1; j_call: TRBJ2-5; clone_size: .
cdr3_aa: CASHKTGEEAFF; cdr3_nt: TGTGCCAGCCACAAAACGGGGGAAGAAGCTTTCTTT; v_call: TRBV7-9; d_call: .; j_call: TRBJ1-1; clone_size: .
cdr3_aa: CASSRRTSGVYGGELFF; cdr3_nt: TGTGCCAGCAGTCGACGGACTAGCGGGGTGTATGGCGGGGAGCTGTTTTTT; v_call: TRBV27; d_call: TRBD2; j_call: TRBJ2-2; clone_size: .